This TCR beta chain is drawn from a study of T cells in Graves' hyperthyroidism and ophthalmopathy (dated by TCRdb to between 2017 and 2020). Regarding the research as a whole: Peripheral blood samples were taken at the time of initial diagnosis, prior to any treatment. TCR V-J signatures able to tell the groups apart were searched for in a discovery cohort of 90 to 100 patients, of whom roughly 42 had Graves' ophthalmopathy and about 60 had stable Graves' hyperthyroidism. Whether ophthalmopathy could be predicted prospectively was tested in an independent validation cohort made up of 18 to 20 hyperthyroidism patients plus 17 patients who later progressed to ophthalmopathy. For training and testing, the approximately 92 patients in the discovery cohort were randomly divided in a 7:3 ratio. Thyroid tissue and blood T-cell repertoires from six Graves' hyperthyroidism patients were also compared in the study. After blood sampling, hyperthyroidism patients were treated with methimazole at a starting dose of 30 mg daily, and ophthalmopathy patients were treated with high-dose intravenous methylprednisolone. The paper describes TCR Vbeta CDR3 sequencing of 135 peripheral blood samples, made up of about 41 ophthalmopathy patients, 70 to 75 hyperthyroidism patients and approximately 17 progressor patients.

This clonotype occurred a few times. The antigen this receptor binds is unknown. Base qualities are not recorded, but no much larger clone differs from it by a single base. Study-wide findings and limitations: A 13 V-J signature model separated ophthalmopathy from stable hyperthyroidism, with approximately 87% sensitivity and 81% to 83% specificity in cross-validation and 80%/75% in testing. Most expanded thyroid clonotypes (frequency above 0.001) were also found in blood, which suggests that blood repertoires may mirror thyroid immune responses. No statistical method was used to set the sample size in advance, and investigators knew the group allocation. In validation, the model predicted progression to ophthalmopathy with 55% to 71% sensitivity and around 72% specificity, a median of approximately 6.7 months before onset.

Stable Graves' hyperthyroidism was defined as no progression to ophthalmopathy during 18 months of follow-up. Hyperthyroidism patients were newly diagnosed, with disease duration under 2 months, and aged 18 to 65 years. Any patient with an uncontrolled infection, another autoimmune disease, pregnancy or lactation was excluded. Diagnoses were based on clinical symptoms, serum thyroxine and TRAb, thyroid ultrasound and orbital computed tomography. PBMCs were isolated from 8 to 10 ml of fresh peripheral blood by Ficoll-Paque density gradient centrifugation. Trizol reagent was used to extract total RNA, and RNA quality was then checked on an Agilent 2100 Bioanalyzer. TCR beta CDR3 regions were amplified from RNA transcripts. A first-round RT-PCR of the TCR CDR3 used the HTBI primer set with the Qiagen OneStep RT-PCR kit. A second multiplex PCR round built the libraries, followed by size selection and purification. Paired-end sequencing of the libraries was performed with 100 bp reads on an Illumina HiSeq2000. The authors' analysis ran thus. SOAPnuke was used to process the raw data, throwing out any read that contained adapters or uncalled bases, had a mean Phred below 15, or lacked an exact constant-primer or identifier match. COPE v1.2.5 was used to merge high-quality paired reads, and clonotypes were defined as unique nucleotide sequences. MiTCR v1.1 was used to align the clonotypes against IMGT TRBV, TRBD and TRBJ reference segments. Analysis was restricted to V-J combinations with a frequency above 0.0001, which covered 99.2% of repertoires. The TCS score was defined as the ratio of F50 (clonal expansion) to E x V (chaos), calculated using BLOSUM62-based TCRdist between CDR3 peptides within each V-J. Welch's t-statistics and random forest reduced 500 to 550 V-J features to 13, which were used in a naive Bayes classifier (R e1071). TCRdb's own reprocessing of the public reads used fastp at Q25 and MiXCR and kept productive beta chains. CDR3 protein duplicates are merged, each entry listing the most common genes and DNA. These V and J calls derive from TCRdb rather than the authors' analysis. The sample contains roughly 630,000 distinct CDR3 sequences, 15% to 17% of them found a single time. The top ten clones comprise less than 9.5% of the sample.

The CDR3 runs 16 amino acids, cysteine and phenylalanine included. CDR3 DNA is the only sequence kept; it has 48 bases, read in frame from the first base. Trimming costs V 4 bases and J 0 bases, and their ends lie 14 bases apart. Via the germline V gene, CDR1 is ENHRY and CDR2 SYGVKD. The sample was blood. This sequence uses TRBV10-3 and TRBJ2-3; the D gene is perhaps TRBD2, on 6 matching bases. The clonotype was recovered from a woman in her 30s with Graves' hyperthyroidism. The sequenced DNA is TGTGCCATCAGTGTAGGAGGGCATGGAAGCACAGATACGCAGTATTTT. This is translated as CAISVGGHGSTDTQYF.